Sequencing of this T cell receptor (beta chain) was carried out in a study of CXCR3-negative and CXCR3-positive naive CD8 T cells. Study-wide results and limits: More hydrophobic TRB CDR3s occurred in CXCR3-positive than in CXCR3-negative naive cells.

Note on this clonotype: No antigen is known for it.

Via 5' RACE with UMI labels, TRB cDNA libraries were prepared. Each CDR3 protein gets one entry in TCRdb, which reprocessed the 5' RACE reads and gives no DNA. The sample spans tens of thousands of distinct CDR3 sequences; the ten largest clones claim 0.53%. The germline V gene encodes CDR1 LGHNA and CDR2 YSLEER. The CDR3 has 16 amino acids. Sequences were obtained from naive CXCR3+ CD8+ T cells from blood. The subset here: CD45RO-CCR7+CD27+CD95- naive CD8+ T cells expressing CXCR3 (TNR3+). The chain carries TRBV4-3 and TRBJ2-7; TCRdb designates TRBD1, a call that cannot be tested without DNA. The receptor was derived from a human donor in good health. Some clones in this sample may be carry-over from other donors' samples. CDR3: CASSQGGAGVPWEQYF.